The clone carrying this TCR beta chain has only a few counts. Its antigen is unidentified. The sample comes from a study of T-cell memory formation after mild COVID-19. Germline V gives CDR1 SQVTM, CDR2 ANQGSEA. V was pared by 7 bases and J by 4 bases, with 14 bases of the junction left unmatched. The CDR3 loop spans 16 amino acids. Study findings and constraints: The SARS-CoV-2 specificity of second-wave clones reaching peak at day 37 remained unverified. Contracting clones, day 15 to 85, had balanced CD4/CD8, and later expanders favored CD4+. Mainly CM and EM harbored the contracting CD4+ clones; mainly EMRA harbored the CD8+ ones.

TCRdb recomputed calls from the 5' RACE reads with MiXCR, one row per CDR3 protein. The sample lists fewer than 500,000 distinct CDR3 sequences; nearly 25% were seen once. The chain has TRBV29-1 and TRBJ2-7, with TRBD2 matching 12 bases. The sequencing input was PBMCs or a T cell subset sorted from them (not recorded which). The source is an adult woman who had mild COVID-19 (a few samples of this study predate the infection). Cell type and time point are not known. CDR3 bases: TGCAGCGCCGCGCCTAGCGGGGGGGCCCCTGGATACGAGCAGTACTTC. Translated, it gives CSAAPSGGAPGYEQYF.